The T cell receptor (beta chain) described here comes from a study of cytomegalovirus exposure and HLA in healthy donors. Germline trimming cut 4 bases from V and 0 bases from J; bases unmatched to any gene: 9. The germline V gene has CDR1 SGHRS and CDR2 YFSETQ. This CDR3 is built from 19 residues. Points from the study as a whole: In an earlier analysis, in roughly 580 donors, most V segments appeared productive either ~87% or ~30% of the time. Of the V segments, some could not be distinguished, including TRBV6-2 and TRBV6-3, and were excluded. The study carried out a later analysis of TCR beta sequences. It associated 15,000 to 20,000 of them with specific HLA alleles at a false discovery rate of 0.05.

PCR was performed using 60 Vbeta and 13 Jbeta primers. TCRdb's table, derived via immunoSEQ multiplex PCR, lists solely in-frame clones and lacks some. The profile covers about 130,000 clones, with more than 65% appearing a single time and 4.2% taken by the ten largest. With regard to this clone: Its antigen is unknown.

This cohort consisted of healthy bone marrow donors. The J gene is TRBJ2-1, the V gene TRBV5-1, with TRBD2 matching over 14 bases. This sequence originates from a male donor in good health and CMV-seropositive. The sample taken for sequencing was PBMCs. CDR3 in DNA: TGCGCCAGCAGCCCACGGACTAGCGGGGGGCCATACTCCTACAATGAGCAGTTCTTC. Its protein is CASSPRTSGGPYSYNEQFF.